This T cell receptor (beta chain) was observed in a study of blood T cell repertoires in COVID-19. Study-level background: COVID-19 samples, acute and convalescent, were from the United States, Italy and Spain. Sample material is recorded as cDNA or gDNA derived from T cells, B-cell-depleted T cells, or PBMCs.

Germline CDR1 SNHLY, CDR2 FYNNEI. The trim removed 4 bases at V and 6 bases at J, leaving 2 bases unmatched. This CDR3 contains 13 residues. How the authors handled the data: Scientists estimated how many nucleated cells there were by amplifying reference gene primers. Libraries were prepared by immunoSEQ multiplex PCR; TCRdb keeps only in-frame clonotypes and omits some of them. V, J and clone size are those of that table, while D and trimming were read from the DNA. The repertoire has around 140,000 clones, 76% of them found once; the top ten carry 3.5% to 5%. The chain uses TRBV2 and TRBJ1-1, with TRBD1 identical over 10 bases. The clonotype originates from a woman over 75 with active or convalescent COVID-19. Sequenced: peripheral blood. The CDR3 spells CASSATGGSEAFF. For the CDR3, the DNA is TGTGCCAGCAGTGCGACAGGGGGCTCTGAAGCTTTCTTT.